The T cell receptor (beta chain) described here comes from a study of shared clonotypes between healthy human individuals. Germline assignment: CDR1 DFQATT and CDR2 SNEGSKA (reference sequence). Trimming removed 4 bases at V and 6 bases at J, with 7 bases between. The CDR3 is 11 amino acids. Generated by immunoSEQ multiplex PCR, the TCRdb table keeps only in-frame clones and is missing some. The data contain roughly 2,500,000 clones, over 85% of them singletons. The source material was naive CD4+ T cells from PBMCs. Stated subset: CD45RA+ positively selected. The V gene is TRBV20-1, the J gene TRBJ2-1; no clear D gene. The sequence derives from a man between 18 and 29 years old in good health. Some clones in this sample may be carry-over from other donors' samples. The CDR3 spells CSAKTPNEQFF. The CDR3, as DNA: TGCAGTGCTAAAACCCCCAATGAGCAGTTCTTC.